Listed below are T cell receptor beta chains from one sample, sequenced in a study of blood T cells in healthy people across ages. In TCRdb, the 5' RACE reads were re-called with MiXCR into one record per CDR3 protein. The repertoire holds some 640,000 distinct CDR3 sequences, over 45% seen once, with 25% to 35% in the top ten. The source material was blood. The receptors derive from a woman aged 55-69 years in good health. Each CDR3 is given with its conserved first and last residue. D genes are given only for firm matches. The listing skips clone size in some rows; elsewhere it reads once, few, many or a size class.

size: few
J: TRBJ1-1
D: -
V: TRBV12-3/TRBV12-4
CDR3: CASSLRAGLNTEAFF
DNA: TGTGCCAGCAGTTTAAGGGCAGGTCTGAACACTGAAGCTTTCTTT

size: -
J: TRBJ2-1
D: -
V: TRBV20-1
CDR3: CSALDVGRPTYNEQFF
DNA: TGCAGTGCCCTGGATGTCGGGAGACCAACCTACAATGAGCAGTTCTTC

size: -
J: TRBJ1-6
D: -
V: TRBV4-2
CDR3: CASSQGGVTFSPLHF
DNA: TGTGCCAGCAGCCAAGGAGGGGTCACCTTTTCACCCCTCCACTTT

size: -
J: TRBJ2-3
D: -
V: TRBV12-3/TRBV12-4
CDR3: CASSPVTRDTQYF
DNA: TGTGCCAGCAGTCCTGTGACTAGAGATACGCAGTATTTT

size: few
J: TRBJ1-3
D: TRBD1
V: TRBV20-1
CDR3: CSASLVIPGQGAENTIYF
DNA: TGCAGTGCTAGCCTTGTCATACCGGGACAGGGGGCCGAAAACACCATATATTTT

size: -
J: TRBJ2-7
D: -
V: TRBV5-6
CDR3: CASSSGRPGSEQYF
DNA: TGTGCCAGCAGCTCAGGGCGTCCCGGCTCCGAGCAGTACTTC

size: -
J: TRBJ1-1
D: -
V: TRBV20-1
CDR3: CSAIRQANTEAFF
DNA: TGCAGTGCTATCCGACAGGCGAACACTGAAGCTTTCTTT

size: once
J: TRBJ2-3
D: TRBD2
V: TRBV20-1
CDR3: CSARKRRLAPTDTQYF
DNA: TGCAGTGCTAGAAAGAGGAGACTAGCGCCCACAGATACGCAGTATTTT

size: few
J: TRBJ2-3
D: -
V: TRBV6-2/TRBV6-3
CDR3: CASSYGRGRADTQYF
DNA: TGTGCCAGCAGTTACGGCCGGGGGCGCGCAGATACGCAGTATTTT

size: few
J: TRBJ2-3
D: -
V: TRBV13
CDR3: CASSSSRILASSTDTQYF
DNA: TGTGCCAGCAGCTCGTCTAGGATACTAGCAAGTAGCACAGATACGCAGTATTTT

size: many
J: TRBJ2-5
D: TRBD2
V: TRBV7-9
CDR3: CASSRTSGQETQYF
DNA: TGTGCCAGCAGTCGAACTAGCGGCCAAGAGACCCAGTACTTC

size: -
J: TRBJ2-3
D: -
V: TRBV20-1
CDR3: CSARDVGSTDTQYF
DNA: TGCAGTGCTAGAGATGTAGGTAGCACAGATACGCAGTATTTT

size: -
J: TRBJ2-1
D: -
V: TRBV6-2/TRBV6-3
CDR3: CASSSLRGRGDEQFF
DNA: TGTGCCAGCAGTTCCCTTAGGGGTAGGGGTGATGAGCAGTTCTTC

size: few
J: TRBJ2-1
D: -
V: TRBV12-3/TRBV12-4
CDR3: CASSLLLTGDNEQFF
DNA: TGTGCCAGCAGTTTACTCCTCACGGGGGACAATGAGCAGTTCTTC

size: -
J: TRBJ2-7
D: TRBD1
V: TRBV5-1
CDR3: CASSLVSGTGVYEQYF
DNA: TGCGCCAGCAGCTTGGTTTCTGGGACAGGGGTATACGAGCAGTACTTC

size: -
J: TRBJ2-7
D: -
V: TRBV4-2
CDR3: CASSQESAAKYEQYF
DNA: TGTGCCAGCAGCCAAGAATCGGCAGCAAAGTACGAGCAGTACTTC

size: -
J: TRBJ2-7
D: TRBD2
V: TRBV29-1
CDR3: CSISGRNYYEQYF
DNA: TGCAGCATTAGCGGGAGGAACTACTACGAGCAGTACTTC

size: few
J: TRBJ2-5
D: -
V: TRBV29-1
CDR3: CSVQGPQETQYF
DNA: TGCAGCGTCCAAGGACCCCAAGAGACCCAGTACTTC

size: -
J: TRBJ2-7
D: -
V: TRBV28
CDR3: CASSFPARRADGLYEQYF
DNA: TGTGCCAGCAGTTTTCCGGCCCGCAGAGCGGACGGTCTCTACGAGCAGTACTTC

size: -
J: TRBJ1-1
D: -
V: TRBV7-2
CDR3: CASKRTMNTEAFF
DNA: TGTGCCAGCAAACGGACCATGAACACTGAAGCTTTCTTT

size: once
J: TRBJ2-3
D: TRBD2
V: TRBV7-8
CDR3: CASSLGIAGTDTQYF
DNA: TGTGCCAGCAGCCTGGGGATAGCGGGAACAGATACGCAGTATTTT

size: -
J: TRBJ2-7
D: -
V: TRBV28
CDR3: CASSPGPIEQYF
DNA: TGTGCCAGCAGCCCGGGACCTATCGAGCAGTACTTC

size: -
J: TRBJ2-7
D: -
V: TRBV20-1
CDR3: CSASSRRSYEQYF
DNA: TGCAGTGCTAGTAGCCGCCGCTCCTACGAGCAGTACTTC

size: few
J: TRBJ1-1
D: -
V: TRBV4-2
CDR3: CASSQGPQDLNTEAFF
DNA: TGTGCCAGCAGCCAAGGACCGCAGGACCTGAACACTGAAGCTTTCTTT

size: -
J: TRBJ1-6
D: -
V: TRBV27
CDR3: CASSRGGGQGSYNSPLHF
DNA: TGTGCCAGCAGCCGAGGTGGGGGGCAGGGCTCCTATAATTCACCCCTCCACTTT

size: few
J: TRBJ2-6
D: -
V: TRBV29-1
CDR3: CSVRPAGTGANVLTF
DNA: TGCAGCGTCCGTCCCGCGGGAACTGGGGCCAACGTCCTGACTTTC

size: -
J: TRBJ2-7
D: -
V: TRBV4-3
CDR3: CASSQDLEGTASYEQYF
DNA: TGCGCCAGCAGCCAAGATCTGGAGGGGACTGCATCCTACGAGCAGTACTTC

size: -
J: TRBJ2-5
D: -
V: TRBV7-6
CDR3: CTSSFRSATSGQSYQETQYF
DNA: TGTACCAGCAGCTTCAGGTCGGCGACGAGCGGGCAATCCTACCAAGAGACCCAGTACTTC

size: few
J: TRBJ2-7
D: -
V: TRBV3-1
CDR3: CASSQGLDASGYEQYF
DNA: TGTGCCAGCAGCCAAGGATTGGACGCGTCGGGCTACGAGCAGTACTTC

size: few
J: TRBJ2-6
D: -
V: TRBV5-1
CDR3: CASSLGRYSGANVLTF
DNA: TGCGCCAGCAGCTTGGGACGGTACTCTGGGGCCAACGTCCTGACTTTC

size: -
J: TRBJ2-5
D: TRBD2
V: TRBV7-6
CDR3: CASSSPSGRGETQYF
DNA: TGTGCCAGCAGCAGTCCTAGCGGAAGAGGAGAGACCCAGTACTTC

size: -
J: TRBJ2-1
D: TRBD2
V: TRBV7-2
CDR3: CANSPRLAGNEQFF
DNA: TGTGCCAACAGCCCGAGACTAGCAGGCAATGAGCAGTTCTTC

size: few
J: TRBJ2-7
D: TRBD1
V: TRBV5-1
CDR3: CASSLEDREVWYF
DNA: TGCGCCAGCAGCTTGGAGGACAGGGAGGTTTGGTACTTC

size: -
J: TRBJ1-2
D: TRBD1
V: TRBV20-1
CDR3: CSARSRDSSYGYTF
DNA: TGCAGTGCTAGAAGCCGGGACAGCTCCTATGGCTACACCTTC

size: -
J: TRBJ2-2
D: -
V: TRBV20-1
CDR3: CSAGPGPLSTGELFF
DNA: TGCAGTGCTGGACCGGGACCCTTAAGCACCGGGGAGCTGTTTTTT

size: -
J: TRBJ2-2
D: -
V: TRBV29-1
CDR3: CGARGTYTGELFF
DNA: TGCGGCGCGAGAGGGACTTACACCGGGGAGCTGTTTTTT

size: -
J: TRBJ2-5
D: -
V: TRBV20-1
CDR3: CSARRGRGETQYF
DNA: TGCAGTGCTCGAAGGGGAAGGGGAGAGACCCAGTACTTC

size: few
J: TRBJ2-1
D: TRBD1
V: TRBV9
CDR3: CASSVGQGPSSSYNEQFF
DNA: TGTGCCAGCAGCGTAGGACAGGGGCCCTCTAGCTCCTACAATGAGCAGTTCTTC

size: -
J: TRBJ2-5
D: -
V: TRBV20-1
CDR3: CSGLGGSQETQYF
DNA: TGCAGTGGTTTAGGCGGCAGCCAAGAGACCCAGTACTTC